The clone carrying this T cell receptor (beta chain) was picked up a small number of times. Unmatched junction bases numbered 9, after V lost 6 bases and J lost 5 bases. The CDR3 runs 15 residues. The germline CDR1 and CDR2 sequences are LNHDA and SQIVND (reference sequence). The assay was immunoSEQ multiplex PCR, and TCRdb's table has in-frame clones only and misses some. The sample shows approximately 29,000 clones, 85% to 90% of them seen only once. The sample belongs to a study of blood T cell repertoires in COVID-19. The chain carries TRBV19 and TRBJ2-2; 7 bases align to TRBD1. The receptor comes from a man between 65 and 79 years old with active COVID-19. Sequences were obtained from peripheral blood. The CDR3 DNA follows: TGTGCCAGTAGGGCCGTGACAGGGATGACCGGGGAGCTGTTTTTT. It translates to CASRAVTGMTGELFF. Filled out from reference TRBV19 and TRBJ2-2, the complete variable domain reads DGGITQSPKYLFRKEGQNVTLSCEQNLNHDAMYWYRQDPGQGLRLIYYSQIVNDFQKGDIAEGYSVSREKKESFPLTVTSAQKNPTAFYLCASRAVTGMTGELFFGEGSRLTVL.